Described below is a single TCR beta chain sequence and its context. This clonotype was seen repeatedly, ten times or more. What antigen it recognizes has not been identified. No base quality values were provided; no much bigger clone lies one nucleotide off. The library was built by means of multiplex PCR. TCRdb shows the sequencer as Illumina HiSeq 4000. To build TCR beta libraries, CDR3 regions were amplified by Arm-PCR using iRepertoire HTBI primers. Gel purification was performed on PCR products prior to sequencing. From the authors' description of their analysis: A total of around 66 TRBV and 14 TRBJ segments were identified across samples and were used for gene usage analysis of CDR3 amino acid clonotypes. Filtered high-quality paired reads were merged into contigs using COPE and FqMerger. BLAST was used to align contigs to the IMGT TRBV, TRBD and TRBJ reference genes, and CDR3 was defined following IMGT. Clonotypes above 0.1% frequency were classified as highly expanded clones. Shannon entropy was used to measure repertoire diversity, and the Gini coefficient was used to measure V-J evenness. Clonotypes shared by more than one individual were considered public. The public reads were quality trimmed at Q25 with fastp and then assembled into clones with MiXCR by TCRdb, keeping productive beta chains. Each CDR3 protein appears once, grouped with its most common genes and DNA. The V and J calls shown here were made by TCRdb, not taken from the authors' results. This sample has 250,000 to 400,000 distinct CDR3 sequences in its table, and over 15% of those were observed once. The top ten clonotypes cover approximately 35% of the sample.

This specimen belongs to a study of regulatory T cells in long-lasting Graves disease (dated by TCRdb to about 2021). For context, the study as a whole: Antithyroid drugs had been taken for less than 3 months by newly diagnosed Graves' disease patients. Peripheral blood TCR sequencing and RNA sequencing compared persistent Graves' disease patients with newly diagnosed Graves' disease patients. The study took place in China and was registered as a clinical trial. A total of 33 samples underwent TCR sequencing, from 13 patients with persistent Graves' disease and roughly 20 patients with newly diagnosed Graves' disease. Overall study outcomes, separate from this receptor: Preferential use of TRBV28, TRBJ1-2 and TRBJ2-5 was observed in persistent disease, whereas TRBV20-1 and TRBJ2-1 were favored in newly diagnosed disease. Sequencing and analysis were limited to the TCR beta chain. Because the primary lesion, thyroid tissue, could not be accessed, the study looked at peripheral blood alone. Persistent Graves' disease patients showed lower TCR Shannon entropy and fewer highly expanded clones than newly diagnosed patients, suggesting clonal expansion. The authors noted that the small sample size was a limitation that may lower accuracy. More public clonotypes were shared among persistent patients (under 3,000) than among newly diagnosed patients (approximately 930).

Explained via the paper, the time point label denotes: newly diagnosed GD, antithyroid drugs for less than 3 months. For both TCR sequencing and RNA sequencing, RNA was extracted from PBMCs using TRIzol. The diagnosis of Graves' disease followed American Thyroid Association guidelines. Recruitment of patients was carried out at an endocrinology department in Xi'an, China. Each patient gave approximately 8.8 milliliters of peripheral blood, collected in an EDTA anticoagulant tube. PBMCs were isolated by Ficoll Paque Plus density gradient separation without further T cell sorting. An Agilent 2100 Bioanalyzer and agarose gel were used to assess RNA quality, and a NanoDrop 2000 was used to measure RNA concentration. CDR1 and CDR2 were assigned from the germline V gene (reference sequence) as LGHDT and YNNKEL. Trimming takes 1 base from V and 0 bases from J, and the germline ends sit 10 bases apart. The CDR3 numbers 17 residues from cysteine through phenylalanine. Only CDR3 DNA remains: 51 bases, in frame from the first base.

The chain is assembled from TRBV3-1 and TRBJ1-6; the D gene identity is not certain. This sample comprised peripheral blood mononuclear cells (PBMCs), obtained at new diagnosis, from a patient treated with antithyroid drugs. The source is a female donor with Graves disease. The CDR3 protein: CASSQVGSPSYNSPLHF. The bases read TGTGCCAGCAGCCAAGTAGGGAGCCCCTCCTATAATTCACCCCTCCACTTT.